The sequence of this T cell receptor beta chain was determined in a study of T cell responses to AZD1222 COVID-19 vaccine. General observations from the study: All repertoire sampling was performed exclusively after the peak T cell response. Vaccine-associated CD4 TCRs ranged over spike, dominating at 160-218 and 743-854.

Measured with immunoSEQ multiplex PCR; TCRdb has only the in-frame clones, and not every one. The data contain around 100,000 clones, 88% of them singletons. This clone was recorded at least ten times. Its antigen is unknown. Germline V gene lookup returns CDR1 MNHEY and CDR2 SMNVEV (reference sequence). This CDR3 has 12 residues. Trimming left V 0 bases short and J 12 bases short, with 9 bases between. The sequence derives from an adult in good health. The V call is TRBV27, the J call TRBJ2-1; D is unclear. The sample was peripheral blood, taken on day 0 of AZD1222 vaccination. CDR3 nucleotides: TGTGCCAGCAGTTTATCGTTGGAGCCGCAGTTCTTC. Its protein product is CASSLSLEPQFF.